This T cell receptor (beta chain) was recovered during a study of cytomegalovirus exposure and HLA in healthy donors. Study context: An earlier analysis found under 130 million unique TCR beta sequences from about 190 million T cells.

Regarding the study as a whole: Later work showed greater clonal expansion in HLA-associated TCR beta chains than in equally common others.

PCR was performed using 60 Vbeta and 13 Jbeta primers. This table comes from immunoSEQ multiplex PCR, and its TCRdb copy is limited to in-frame clones, with some not included. This table has about 180,000 clones, about 80% appearing once. As concerns this clone: Its specificity is not known.

Trimming left V 7 bases short and J 2 bases short, with 12 bases between. This CDR3 has 15 residues. Germline V gives CDR1 MNHEY, CDR2 SVGAGI. The TCR was taken from a woman under 40 in good health and CMV-seronegative. The specimen was PBMCs. The chain combines TRBV6-5 with TRBJ1-6; D is unclear. Here the CDR3 reads CASKNSFTYNSPLHF. CDR3 nucleotides: TGTGCCAGCAAAAACAGTTTCACCTATAATTCACCCCTCCACTTT.